This TCR beta chain was observed in a study of blood T cell repertoires in COVID-19. As for the study in general: Spain, Italy and the United States supplied samples that represented acute and convalescent COVID-19. T cells, B-cell-depleted T cells, or PBMCs supplied cDNA or gDNA.

CDR3 length: 14 residues. Unmatched junction bases numbered 4, after V lost 3 bases and J lost 4 bases. CDR1 is SGHTA and CDR2 is FQGNSA in the germline V gene. How the authors handled the data: Estimates of nucleated cell counts were drawn from the amplification of reference gene primers. Libraries were prepared by immunoSEQ multiplex PCR; TCRdb keeps only in-frame clonotypes and omits some of them. That table gives V, J and clone size, and the DNA gave D and trimming. Here the sample spans some 200,000 clones, 80% to 85% being singletons. V usage is TRBV7-2 and J usage is TRBJ2-7; 9 bases agree with TRBD1. The origin of this receptor is a woman at least 80 years old with active or convalescent COVID-19. Sequencing was done on a sample of peripheral blood. CDR3 coding DNA: TGTGCCAGCAGCTTCAGGACAGGGGTATACGAGCAGTACTTC. Translation gives CASSFRTGVYEQYF.